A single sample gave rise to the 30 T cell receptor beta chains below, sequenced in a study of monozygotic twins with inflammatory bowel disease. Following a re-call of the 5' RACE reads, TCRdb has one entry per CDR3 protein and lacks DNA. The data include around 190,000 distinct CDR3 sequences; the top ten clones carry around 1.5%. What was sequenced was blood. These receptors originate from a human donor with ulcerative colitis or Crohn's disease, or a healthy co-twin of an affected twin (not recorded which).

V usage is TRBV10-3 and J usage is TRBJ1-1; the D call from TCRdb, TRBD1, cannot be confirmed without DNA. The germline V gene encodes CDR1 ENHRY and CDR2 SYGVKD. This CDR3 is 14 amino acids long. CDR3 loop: CAIRPDSFNTEAFF.

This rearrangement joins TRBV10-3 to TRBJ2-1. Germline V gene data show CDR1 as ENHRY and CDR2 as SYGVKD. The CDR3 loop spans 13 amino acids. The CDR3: CAIERGRSGEQFF.

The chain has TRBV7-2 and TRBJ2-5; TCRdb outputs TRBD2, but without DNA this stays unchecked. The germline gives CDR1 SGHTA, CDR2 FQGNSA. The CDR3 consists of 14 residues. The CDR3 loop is CASSNRGGQETQYF.

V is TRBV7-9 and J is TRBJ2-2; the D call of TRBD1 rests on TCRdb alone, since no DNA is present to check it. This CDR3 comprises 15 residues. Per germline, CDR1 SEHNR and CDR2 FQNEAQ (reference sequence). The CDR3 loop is CASSLRTTIAGELFF.

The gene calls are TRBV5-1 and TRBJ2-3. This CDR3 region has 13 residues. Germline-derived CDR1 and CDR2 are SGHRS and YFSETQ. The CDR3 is CASSLLYPDTQYF.

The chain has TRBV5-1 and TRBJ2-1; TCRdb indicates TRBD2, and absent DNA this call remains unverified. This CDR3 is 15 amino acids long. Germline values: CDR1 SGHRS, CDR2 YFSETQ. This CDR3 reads CASRPSGDSYNEQFF.

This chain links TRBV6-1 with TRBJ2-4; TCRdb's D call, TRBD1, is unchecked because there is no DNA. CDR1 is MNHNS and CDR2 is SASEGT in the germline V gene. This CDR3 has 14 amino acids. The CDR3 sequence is CASRPPGQLNIQYF.

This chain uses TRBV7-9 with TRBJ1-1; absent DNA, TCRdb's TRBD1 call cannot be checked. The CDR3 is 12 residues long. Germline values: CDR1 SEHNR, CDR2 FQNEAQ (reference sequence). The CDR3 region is CASSLVRQRAFF.

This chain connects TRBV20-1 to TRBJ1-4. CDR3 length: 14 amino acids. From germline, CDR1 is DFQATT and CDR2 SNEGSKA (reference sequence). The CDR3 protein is CSARDRTNKEKLFF.

The chain's CDR3 is CATSESYSNQPQHF. The rearrangement joins TRBV24-1 to TRBJ1-5. The V gene's germline CDR1 is KGHDR and CDR2 SFDVKD. This CDR3 is built from 14 residues.

CDR3 region: CASSLVSFNEKLFF. This chain links TRBV6-5 with TRBJ1-4. The germline CDR1 and CDR2 sequences are MNHEY and SVGAGI. This CDR3 spans 14 amino acids.

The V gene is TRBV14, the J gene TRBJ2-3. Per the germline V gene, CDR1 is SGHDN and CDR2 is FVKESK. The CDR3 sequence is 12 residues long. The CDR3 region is CASSQADHTQYF.

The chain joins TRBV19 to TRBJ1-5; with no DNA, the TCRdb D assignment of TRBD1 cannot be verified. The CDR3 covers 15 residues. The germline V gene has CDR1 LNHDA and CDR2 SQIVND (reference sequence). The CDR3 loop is CASSHPGQGKQPQHF.

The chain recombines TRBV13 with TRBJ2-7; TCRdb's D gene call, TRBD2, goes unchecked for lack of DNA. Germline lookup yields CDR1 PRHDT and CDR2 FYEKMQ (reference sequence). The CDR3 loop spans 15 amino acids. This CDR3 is CASSYVAGGLYEQYF.

The CDR3 loop reads CASSEALPTGRTFF. The chain recombines TRBV2 with TRBJ1-1; TCRdb's D call of TRBD1 is untestable without DNA. CDR3 length: 14 amino acids. Germline V gene data show CDR1 as SNHLY and CDR2 as FYNNEI.

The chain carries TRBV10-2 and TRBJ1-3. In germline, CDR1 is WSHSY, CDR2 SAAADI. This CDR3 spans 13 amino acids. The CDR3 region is CATFSVSGNTIYF.

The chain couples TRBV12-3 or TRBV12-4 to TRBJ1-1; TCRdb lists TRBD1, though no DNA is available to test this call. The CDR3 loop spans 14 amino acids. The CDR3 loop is CASSYRGGNTEAFF.

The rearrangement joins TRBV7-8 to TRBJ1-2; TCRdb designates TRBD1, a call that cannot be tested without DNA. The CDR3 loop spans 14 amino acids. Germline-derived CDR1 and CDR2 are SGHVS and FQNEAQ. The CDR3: CASSAGTGVDGYTF.

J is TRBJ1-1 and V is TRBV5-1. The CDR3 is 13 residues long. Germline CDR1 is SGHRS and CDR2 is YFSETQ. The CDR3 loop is CASSFKAGTEAFF.

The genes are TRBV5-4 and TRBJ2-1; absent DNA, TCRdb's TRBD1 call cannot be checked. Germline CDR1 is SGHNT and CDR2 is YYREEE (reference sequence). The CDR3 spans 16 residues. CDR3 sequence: CASSSREGQGGNEQFF.

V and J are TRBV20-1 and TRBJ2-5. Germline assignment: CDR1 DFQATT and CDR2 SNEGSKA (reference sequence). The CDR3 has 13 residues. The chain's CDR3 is CSARGDGQETQYF.

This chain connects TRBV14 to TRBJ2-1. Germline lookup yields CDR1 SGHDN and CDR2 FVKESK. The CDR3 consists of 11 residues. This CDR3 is CASSQWGEQFF.

CDR3 region: CASSLRSSYGYTF. The rearrangement links TRBV6-5 to TRBJ1-2. Per germline, CDR1 MNHEY and CDR2 SVGAGI. The CDR3 is made up of 13 amino acids.

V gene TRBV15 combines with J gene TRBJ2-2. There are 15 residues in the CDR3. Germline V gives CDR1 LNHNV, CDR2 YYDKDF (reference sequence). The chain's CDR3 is CATSSRRTVPGELFF.

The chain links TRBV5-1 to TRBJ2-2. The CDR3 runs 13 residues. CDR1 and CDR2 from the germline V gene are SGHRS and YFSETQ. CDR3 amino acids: CASTFDLTGELFF.

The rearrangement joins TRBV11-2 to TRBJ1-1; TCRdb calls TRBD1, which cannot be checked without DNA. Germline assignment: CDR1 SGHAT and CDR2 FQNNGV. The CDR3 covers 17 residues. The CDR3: CASSYGTGMRPNTEAFF.

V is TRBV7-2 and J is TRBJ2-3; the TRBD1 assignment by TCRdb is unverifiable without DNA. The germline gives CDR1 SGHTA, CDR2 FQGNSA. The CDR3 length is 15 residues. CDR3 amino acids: CASSLEGTGTDTQYF.

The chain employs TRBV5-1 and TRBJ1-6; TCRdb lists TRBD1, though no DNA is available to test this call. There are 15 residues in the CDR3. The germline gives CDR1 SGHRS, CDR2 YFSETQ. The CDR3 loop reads CASSFVGQGDSPLHF.

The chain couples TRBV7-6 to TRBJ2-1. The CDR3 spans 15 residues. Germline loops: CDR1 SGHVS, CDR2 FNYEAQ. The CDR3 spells CASSIGGTSYNEQFF.

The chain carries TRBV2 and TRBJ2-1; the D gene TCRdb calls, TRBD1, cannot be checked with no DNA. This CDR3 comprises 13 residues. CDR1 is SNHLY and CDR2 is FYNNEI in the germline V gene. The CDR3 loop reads CASSEITGQGLSF.